The 24 T cell receptor beta chains presented below share a single source sample, sequenced in a study of glioma-infiltrating T cells. Amplification of TCR alpha and beta CDR3 regions from RNA used iRepertoire nested multiplex PCR. One entry per CDR3 protein results from TCRdb running MiXCR on the multiplex PCR reads. The sample has 160,000 or so distinct CDR3 sequences; roughly two fifths are singletons. Sequencing input: glioma tissue, nonneoplastic brain tissue, or PBMCs (not recorded which). Every receptor here comes from a human donor with low-grade glioma or glioblastoma, undergoing nonglioma brain surgery, or in good health (not recorded which).

This clonotype was picked up one time. The chain combines TRBV12-3 or TRBV12-4 with TRBJ2-7; D is unclear. This CDR3 is built from 12 residues. V lost 7 bases and J lost 2, with 9 bases in between. CDR3 coding DNA: TGTGCCAGCACCCCAGCTCCCTACGAGCAGTACTTC. It encodes CASTPAPYEQYF.

Only a few counts were recorded for this clonotype. The chain has TRBV18 and TRBJ1-2, with 8 nucleotides matching TRBD1. The length of the CDR3 is 16 residues. Germline trimming cut 2 bases from V and 2 bases from J; bases unmatched to any gene: 7. In germline, CDR1 is KGHSH, CDR2 LQKENI. The CDR3 loop reads CASSPRVGQGNYGYTF. The CDR3 DNA reads as TGTGCCAGCTCACCAAGGGTCGGACAGGGCAACTATGGCTACACCTTC.

V and J are TRBV2 and TRBJ1-6; D is uncertain. V lost 9 bases to trimming and J lost 6 bases, with 12 bases between them. The CDR3 extends over 13 amino acids. The germline V gene encodes CDR1 SNHLY and CDR2 FYNNEI. The CDR3 DNA reads TGTGCCAGAAGCCCAAGCCTTAATTCACCCCTCCACTTT. Translation: CARSPSLNSPLHF.

Concerning this clonotype itself: A single base separates this from a much larger clone, so it may be a read error. The gene calls are TRBV6-2 or TRBV6-3 and TRBJ2-6; D call uncertain. The CDR3 consists of 13 residues. Germline CDR1 MNHEY, CDR2 SVGEGT. Trimming pared 8 bases from V and 6 bases from J, leaving 11 bases between. In nucleotides, the CDR3 is TGTGCCAGCCATACCGATGCGGCCAACGTCCTGACTTTC. Translating it yields CASHTDAANVLTF.

This clonotype was seen a handful of times. The chain is built from TRBV9 and TRBJ2-1; 8 nucleotides agree with TRBD2. Germline assignment: CDR1 SGDLS and CDR2 YYNGEE. V gave up 4 bases and J gave up 2 bases; unmatched junction bases: 5. This CDR3 spans 15 amino acids. The CDR3 DNA sequence: TGTGCCAGCAGCCGAAGCGGGGGACCCTACAATGAGCAGTTCTTC. This encodes CASSRSGGPYNEQFF.

The rearrangement uses TRBV28 and TRBJ2-1, with D perhaps being TRBD1 or TRBD2 (5 bases each). Germline V gene sequence: CDR1 MDHEN, CDR2 SYDVKM. This CDR3 spans 10 amino acids. Deletions cut 8 bases from V and 6 bases from J, with 5 bases between. This chain's CDR3 is CASGGNEQFF. The CDR3 nucleotides are TGTGCCAGCGGGGGCAATGAGCAGTTCTTC.

Many counts were recorded for this clonotype. The chain carries TRBV2 and TRBJ1-2; 12 bases are shared with TRBD1. The V and J ends lost 3 bases and 7 bases, in that order; junction bases with no gene match: 3. This CDR3 has 14 amino acids. Per the germline V gene, CDR1 is SNHLY and CDR2 is FYNNEI. The CDR3 here is CASSEGQGAIGYTF. Written as DNA, the CDR3 is TGTGCCAGCAGTGAGGGACAGGGGGCAATTGGCTACACCTTC.

This clonotype was seen many times. The chain couples TRBV27 to TRBJ1-6, with 10 bases that match TRBD1. Germline-derived CDR1 and CDR2 are MNHEY and SMNVEV (reference sequence). The CDR3 contains 17 residues. V gave up 9 bases and J gave up 0 bases; unmatched junction bases: 8. CDR3 residues: CASRTGGMSSYNSPLHF. CDR3 DNA: TGTGCCAGTAGGACAGGGGGGATGAGCTCCTATAATTCACCCCTCCACTTT.

The rearrangement links TRBV27 to TRBJ1-5; D is undetermined. Between the trimmed V and J ends, which lost 4 bases and 7 bases, there was a span of 2 bases. The CDR3 contains 10 residues. Germline V lookup: CDR1 MNHEY, CDR2 SMNVEV (reference sequence). The CDR3 spells CASSWQPQHF. The CDR3 nucleotides read TGTGCCAGCAGTTGGCAGCCCCAGCATTTT.

The V and J genes are TRBV28 and TRBJ2-5, with no clear D. V was pared by 5 bases and J by 0 bases, with 10 bases between. CDR1 is MDHEN, CDR2 SYDVKM, per germline. The CDR3 is 14 residues long. CDR3 bases: TGTGCCAGCAGTCCTCAAGACTACCAAGAGACCCAGTACTTC. Translation gives CASSPQDYQETQYF.

As for this clonotype: The junction differs from germline at one of its ends, possibly a read error. This chain links TRBV6-2 or TRBV6-3 with TRBJ1-1; a weak D match, TRBD1 (6 bases). The CDR3 is 14 amino acids. Germline V gene lookup returns CDR1 MNHEY and CDR2 SVGEGT. The CDR3 coding sequence is TGTGCAAGCAGTTACCAGGGGTTGAACAATGAAGCTTTCTTT. Its protein is CASSYQGLNNEAFF.

This clonotype was seen many times. V and J are TRBV24-1 and TRBJ2-1, with 10 positions matching TRBD2. The CDR3 spans 15 residues. CDR1 KGHDR and CDR2 SFDVKD come from the germline V gene. V lost 3 bases, J lost 6 bases, and 4 bases stayed unmatched. The CDR3 loop reads CATSDRAGGSNEQFF. In DNA, the CDR3 is TGTGCCACCAGTGATAGAGCGGGAGGGTCCAATGAGCAGTTCTTC.

The rearrangement uses TRBV25-1 and TRBJ2-7; D is possibly TRBD1 or TRBD2 (5 bases each). Germline assignment: CDR1 MGHDK and CDR2 SYGVNS. The CDR3 totals 17 residues. V lost 4 bases and J lost 3, with 22 bases in between. The chain's CDR3 is CASSASGTGLGDYEQYF. DNA for the CDR3: TGTGCCAGCAGTGCATCGGGGACCGGACTCGGTGACTACGAGCAGTACTTC.

Remarks on this clonotype: A much larger clonotype is one base distant, so this may be a read error. The genes are TRBV19 and TRBJ1-5; 7 bases align to TRBD1. The ends lost 9 bases at V and 4 bases at J; junction bases unmatched: 9. The V gene's germline CDR1 is LNHDA and CDR2 SQIVND (reference sequence). This CDR3 is 14 amino acids long. The CDR3 reads CARRREGANQPQHF. The CDR3 DNA sequence: TGTGCCAGAAGGAGGGAGGGGGCGAATCAGCCCCAGCATTTT.

On this clonotype itself: This sequence may be a read error, since a much larger clone differs from it by one base. The V and J genes are TRBV29-1 and TRBJ1-5, with D uncertain. This CDR3 region has 13 residues. Per germline, CDR1 SQVTM and CDR2 ANQGSEA. For the CDR3, the DNA is TGCAGCGTTGGCCCCGGTGGGAATCAGCCCCAGAATTTT. It encodes CSVGPGGNQPQNF.

About this clonotype itself: Just one base apart from a much larger clone, this may be a read error. The chain uses TRBV3-1 and TRBJ1-2; 7 nucleotides align to TRBD1. There are 13 residues in the CDR3. Germline V CDR1 and CDR2: LGHDT, YNNKEL (reference sequence). The CDR3 is CDSSRGDSYGYTF. The CDR3 DNA reads TGTGACAGCAGCCGAGGGGACAGCTATGGCTACACCTTC.

Many counts were recorded for this clonotype. The chain is built from TRBV14 and TRBJ1-2; no definite D call. V was pared by 2 bases and J by 2 bases, with 12 bases between. Germline CDR1 reads SGHDN; CDR2 reads FVKESK. The CDR3 length is 15 residues. The CDR3 DNA sequence: TGTGCCAGCAGCCAAAAAAAAGAAGGGAACTATGGCTACACCTTC. This encodes CASSQKKEGNYGYTF.

Ten or more counts support this clonotype. The CDR3 reads CASSRVSGYNEQFF. CDR3 bases: TGTGCCAGCAGTCGGGTTAGCGGGTACAATGAGCAGTTCTTC. The gene calls are TRBV6-1 and TRBJ2-1; 7 positions match TRBD2. There are 14 residues in the CDR3. Trimming removed 5 bases from V and 4 bases from J; junction bases left unmatched: 5. Germline CDR1 is MNHNS and CDR2 is SASEGT.

Details on this clonotype: This could be a read error, since a much larger clone is one nucleotide away. The chain recombines TRBV28 with TRBJ2-2; possible D gene TRBD2, 5 bases. V was cut by 3 bases and J by 8 bases, with 19 bases left in between. Per germline, CDR1 MDHEN and CDR2 SYDVKM. This CDR3 is built from 16 residues. The CDR3 loop is CASSLISGRSPGELFF. The CDR3 region has the DNA TGTGCCAGCAGTTTGATATCGGGGAGAAGTCCGGGGGAGCTGTTTTTT.

Concerning this clonotype: A much larger clone lies a single base off, so this may be a read error. The chain uses TRBV20-1 and TRBJ1-2, with 9 bases aligning to TRBD1. The CDR3 runs 12 residues. Germline values: CDR1 DFQATT, CDR2 SNEGSKA (reference sequence). V lost 7 bases and J lost 3; bases outside the gene matches: 3. The CDR3 is CSGRTGDYGYTF. The CDR3 DNA sequence: TGCAGTGGTAGGACAGGGGACTATGGCTACACCTTC.

Notes on this clonotype: A much larger clone lies a single base off, so this may be a read error. The chain links TRBV2 to TRBJ1-5; D unresolved. The CDR3 has 13 residues. From germline, CDR1 is SNHLY and CDR2 FYNNEI. The CDR3: CASRANSNQPQNF. CDR3 nucleotide sequence: TGTGCCAGCAGAGCGAATAGCAATCAGCCCCAGAATTTT. Based on the CDR3 plus reference TRBV2 and TRBJ1-5, the full variable domain is EPEVTQTPSHQVTQMGQEVILRCVPISNHLYFYWYRQILGQKVEFLVSFYNNEISEKSEIFDDQFSVERPDGSNFTLKIRSTKLEDSAMYFCASRANSNQPQNFGDGTRLSIL.

This clonotype was found a few times. The chain carries TRBV6-1 and TRBJ2-5, with 7 nucleotides matching TRBD1. The CDR3 length is 11 residues. J gave up 3 bases and V 10 bases, and 2 bases lay outside the gene matches. Germline V gene data show CDR1 as MNHNS and CDR2 as SASEGT. As DNA, the CDR3 is TGTGCCATCGGACAGGAAGAGACCCAGTACTTC. This translates into CAIGQEETQYF.

V and J are TRBV19 and TRBJ2-1, with D perhaps matching TRBD2 (5 bases). This CDR3 contains 14 residues. Germline V CDR1 and CDR2: LNHDA, SQIVND (reference sequence). The V end lost 5 bases, the J end lost 13 bases, and 21 bases lay between the germline ends. The chain's CDR3 is CASSARLTKNIQFF. CDR3 bases: TGTGCCAGTAGTGCTCGACTAACCAAAAACATTCAGTTCTTC.

Concerning this clonotype: A much more abundant neighbour one base away suggests this may be a read error. The rearrangement joins TRBV28 to TRBJ2-7; 8 bases fit TRBD1. Germline V lookup: CDR1 MDHEN, CDR2 SYDVKM. This CDR3 is built from 14 residues. J gave up 3 bases and V 5 bases, and 6 bases lay outside the gene matches. CDR3 bases: TGTGCCAGCAGTGTGGGACAGGTTGACTACGAGCAGTACTTC. It translates to CASSVGQVDYEQYF.